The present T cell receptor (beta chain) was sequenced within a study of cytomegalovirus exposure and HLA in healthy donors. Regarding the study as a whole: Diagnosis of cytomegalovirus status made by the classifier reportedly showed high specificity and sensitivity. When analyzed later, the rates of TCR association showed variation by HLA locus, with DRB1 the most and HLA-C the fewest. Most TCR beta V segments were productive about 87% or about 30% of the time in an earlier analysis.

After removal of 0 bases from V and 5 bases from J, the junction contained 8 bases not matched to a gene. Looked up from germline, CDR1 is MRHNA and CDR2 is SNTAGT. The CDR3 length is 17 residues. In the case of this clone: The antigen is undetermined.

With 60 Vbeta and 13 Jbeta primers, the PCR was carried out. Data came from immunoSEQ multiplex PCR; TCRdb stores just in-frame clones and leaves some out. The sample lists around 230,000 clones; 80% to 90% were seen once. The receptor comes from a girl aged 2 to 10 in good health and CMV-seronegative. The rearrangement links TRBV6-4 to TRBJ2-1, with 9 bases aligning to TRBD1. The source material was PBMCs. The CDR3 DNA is TGTGCCAGCAGTGACTCGCTCCGGGACAGGGTAAACAATGAGCAGTTCTTC. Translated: CASSDSLRDRVNNEQFF.